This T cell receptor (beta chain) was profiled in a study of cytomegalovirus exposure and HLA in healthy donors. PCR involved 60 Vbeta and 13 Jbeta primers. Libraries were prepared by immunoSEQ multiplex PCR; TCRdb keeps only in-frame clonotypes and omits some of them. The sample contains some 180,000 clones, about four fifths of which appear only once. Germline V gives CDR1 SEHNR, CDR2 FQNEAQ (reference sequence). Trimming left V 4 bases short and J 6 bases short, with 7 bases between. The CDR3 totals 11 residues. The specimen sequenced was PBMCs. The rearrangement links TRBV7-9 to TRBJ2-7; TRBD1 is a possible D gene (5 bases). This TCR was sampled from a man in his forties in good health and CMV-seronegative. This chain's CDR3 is CASSSGPEQYF. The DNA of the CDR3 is TGTGCCAGCAGCTCAGGGCCCGAGCAGTACTTC.